These T cell receptor beta chains were read from a single sample in a study of monozygotic twins with inflammatory bowel disease. TCRdb re-called the 5' RACE reads and gives one entry per CDR3 protein, without DNA. The ten top clones account for 2% to 3%, within a sample of more than 300,000 distinct CDR3 sequences. Sequencing input: blood. These receptors all stem from a human donor with ulcerative colitis or Crohn's disease, or a healthy co-twin of an affected twin (not recorded which). Each CDR3 is given with its conserved first and last residue.

v_call	j_call	cdr3_aa
TRBV14	TRBJ2-4	CASSQSLGAAKNIQYF
TRBV6-2/TRBV6-3	TRBJ2-1	CASITWGVNEQFF
TRBV5-6	TRBJ2-5	CASSLGPTGGVETQYF
TRBV12-3/TRBV12-4	TRBJ2-3	CASRPGTGDEEGTSTDTQYF
TRBV19	TRBJ1-1	CASSIIGVNTEAFF
TRBV4-3	TRBJ1-4	CASSPTPFNEKLFF
TRBV6-5	TRBJ2-2	CATQFGLRDTGELFF
TRBV29-1	TRBJ2-7	CSVRTAFTAYEQYF
TRBV19	TRBJ1-1	CASSILQGSEGMNTEAFF
TRBV5-6	TRBJ2-7	CASRRPSSYEQYF
TRBV29-1	TRBJ2-3	CSVGGGTVPSTDTQYF
TRBV5-1	TRBJ2-7	CASSLAPLQDSYEQYF
TRBV29-1	TRBJ1-5	CSVGTASNQPQHF
TRBV30	TRBJ2-5	CAGVPTGNQETQYF
TRBV5-4	TRBJ2-2	CASKEAALAGELFF
TRBV5-5	TRBJ2-7	CASSFGQFNEQYF
TRBV2	TRBJ2-2	CASRRERGNTGELFF